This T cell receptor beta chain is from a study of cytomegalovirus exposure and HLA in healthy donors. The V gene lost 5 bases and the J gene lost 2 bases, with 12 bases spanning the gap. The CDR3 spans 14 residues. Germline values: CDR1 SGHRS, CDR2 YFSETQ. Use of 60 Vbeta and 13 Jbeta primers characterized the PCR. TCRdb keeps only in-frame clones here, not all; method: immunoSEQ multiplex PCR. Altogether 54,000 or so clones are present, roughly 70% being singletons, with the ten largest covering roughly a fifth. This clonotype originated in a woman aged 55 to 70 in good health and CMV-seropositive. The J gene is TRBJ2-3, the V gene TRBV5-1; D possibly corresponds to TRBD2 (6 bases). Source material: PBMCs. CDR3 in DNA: TGCGCCAGCAGATTCCGGGAGATCACAGATACGCAGTATTTT. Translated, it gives CASRFREITDTQYF. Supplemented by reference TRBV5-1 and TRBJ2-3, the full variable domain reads KAGVTQTPRYLIKTRGQQVTLSCSPISGHRSVSWYQQTPGQGLQFLFEYFSETQRNKGNFPGRFSGRQFSNSRSEMNVSTLELGDSALYLCASRFREITDTQYFGPGTRLTVL.